This T cell receptor (beta chain) was obtained from a study of T cells after yellow fever vaccination. There are a few counts of this clonotype. Each CDR3 protein is one row after TCRdb ran MiXCR on the 5' RACE reads. The data hold a few hundred thousand distinct CDR3 sequences, with roughly 21% observed a single time. CDR1 and CDR2 from the germline V gene are LGHDT and YNNKEL (reference sequence). V lost 0 bases, J lost 2 bases, and 11 bases lay in between. The CDR3 spans 15 residues. The TCR was taken from a man under 40 who received the YFV17D yellow fever vaccine. Sequencing used PBMCs, obtained 15 days after the yellow fever booster vaccination. This chain links TRBV3-1 with TRBJ2-7; no clear D gene. CDR3 residues: CASSQDRARTYEQYF. The CDR3 DNA reads as TGTGCCAGCAGCCAAGATCGGGCCAGAACCTACGAGCAGTACTTC.